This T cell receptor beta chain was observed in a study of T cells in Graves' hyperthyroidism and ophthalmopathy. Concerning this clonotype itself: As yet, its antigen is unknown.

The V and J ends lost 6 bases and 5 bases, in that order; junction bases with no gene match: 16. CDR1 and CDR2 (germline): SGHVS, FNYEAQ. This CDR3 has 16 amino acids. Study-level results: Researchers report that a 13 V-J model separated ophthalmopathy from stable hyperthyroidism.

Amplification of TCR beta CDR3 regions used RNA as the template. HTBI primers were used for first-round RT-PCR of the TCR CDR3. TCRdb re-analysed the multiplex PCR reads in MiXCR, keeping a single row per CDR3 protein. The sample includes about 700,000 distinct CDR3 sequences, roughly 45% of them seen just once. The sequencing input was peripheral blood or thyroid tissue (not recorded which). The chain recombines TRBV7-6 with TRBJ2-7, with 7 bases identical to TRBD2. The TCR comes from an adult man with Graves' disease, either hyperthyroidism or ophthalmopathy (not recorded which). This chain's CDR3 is CASSTRLGRAHNEQYF. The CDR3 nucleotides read TGTGCCAGCAGTACCCGCCTAGGGAGGGCACACAACGAGCAGTACTTC.